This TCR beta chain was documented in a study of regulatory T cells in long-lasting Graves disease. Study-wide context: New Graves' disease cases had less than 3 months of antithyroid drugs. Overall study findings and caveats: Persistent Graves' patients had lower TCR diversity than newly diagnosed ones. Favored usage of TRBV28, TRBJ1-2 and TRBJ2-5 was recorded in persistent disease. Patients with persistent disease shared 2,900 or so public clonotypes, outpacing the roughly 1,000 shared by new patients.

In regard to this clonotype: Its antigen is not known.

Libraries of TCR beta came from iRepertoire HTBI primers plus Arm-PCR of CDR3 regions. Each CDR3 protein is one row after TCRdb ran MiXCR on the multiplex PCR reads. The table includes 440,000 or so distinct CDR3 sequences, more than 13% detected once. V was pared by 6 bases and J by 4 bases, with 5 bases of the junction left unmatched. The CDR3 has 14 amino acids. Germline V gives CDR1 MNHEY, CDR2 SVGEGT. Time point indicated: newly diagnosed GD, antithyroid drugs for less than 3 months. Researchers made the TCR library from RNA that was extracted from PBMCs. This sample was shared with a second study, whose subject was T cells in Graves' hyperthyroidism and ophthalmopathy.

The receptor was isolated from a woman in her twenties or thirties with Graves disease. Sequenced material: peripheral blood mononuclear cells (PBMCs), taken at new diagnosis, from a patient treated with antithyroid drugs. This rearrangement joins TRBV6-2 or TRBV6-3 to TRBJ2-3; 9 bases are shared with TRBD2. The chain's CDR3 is CASSLAGLADTQYF. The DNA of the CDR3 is TGTGCCAGCAGCCTAGCGGGATTGGCAGATACGCAGTATTTT.